Described below is a single T cell receptor (beta chain) sequence and its context. This specimen belongs to a study of technical replicates of blood from a few donors. TCRdb keeps only in-frame clones here, not all; method: immunoSEQ multiplex PCR. The sample includes 98,000 or so clones, about 94% of them seen just once. V was trimmed by 5 bases and J by 1 base, leaving 8 bases between them. Germline V lookup: CDR1 SGHDN, CDR2 FVKESK. The CDR3 is 13 amino acids. This TCR was recovered from a human donor in good health. This chain connects TRBV14 to TRBJ1-1, with D perhaps TRBD1 (6 bases). The sample taken for sequencing was T cells isolated from PBMCs. Here the CDR3 reads CASSSQGNTEAFF. CDR3 nucleotides: TGTGCCAGCAGCTCACAGGGGAACACTGAAGCTTTCTTT.